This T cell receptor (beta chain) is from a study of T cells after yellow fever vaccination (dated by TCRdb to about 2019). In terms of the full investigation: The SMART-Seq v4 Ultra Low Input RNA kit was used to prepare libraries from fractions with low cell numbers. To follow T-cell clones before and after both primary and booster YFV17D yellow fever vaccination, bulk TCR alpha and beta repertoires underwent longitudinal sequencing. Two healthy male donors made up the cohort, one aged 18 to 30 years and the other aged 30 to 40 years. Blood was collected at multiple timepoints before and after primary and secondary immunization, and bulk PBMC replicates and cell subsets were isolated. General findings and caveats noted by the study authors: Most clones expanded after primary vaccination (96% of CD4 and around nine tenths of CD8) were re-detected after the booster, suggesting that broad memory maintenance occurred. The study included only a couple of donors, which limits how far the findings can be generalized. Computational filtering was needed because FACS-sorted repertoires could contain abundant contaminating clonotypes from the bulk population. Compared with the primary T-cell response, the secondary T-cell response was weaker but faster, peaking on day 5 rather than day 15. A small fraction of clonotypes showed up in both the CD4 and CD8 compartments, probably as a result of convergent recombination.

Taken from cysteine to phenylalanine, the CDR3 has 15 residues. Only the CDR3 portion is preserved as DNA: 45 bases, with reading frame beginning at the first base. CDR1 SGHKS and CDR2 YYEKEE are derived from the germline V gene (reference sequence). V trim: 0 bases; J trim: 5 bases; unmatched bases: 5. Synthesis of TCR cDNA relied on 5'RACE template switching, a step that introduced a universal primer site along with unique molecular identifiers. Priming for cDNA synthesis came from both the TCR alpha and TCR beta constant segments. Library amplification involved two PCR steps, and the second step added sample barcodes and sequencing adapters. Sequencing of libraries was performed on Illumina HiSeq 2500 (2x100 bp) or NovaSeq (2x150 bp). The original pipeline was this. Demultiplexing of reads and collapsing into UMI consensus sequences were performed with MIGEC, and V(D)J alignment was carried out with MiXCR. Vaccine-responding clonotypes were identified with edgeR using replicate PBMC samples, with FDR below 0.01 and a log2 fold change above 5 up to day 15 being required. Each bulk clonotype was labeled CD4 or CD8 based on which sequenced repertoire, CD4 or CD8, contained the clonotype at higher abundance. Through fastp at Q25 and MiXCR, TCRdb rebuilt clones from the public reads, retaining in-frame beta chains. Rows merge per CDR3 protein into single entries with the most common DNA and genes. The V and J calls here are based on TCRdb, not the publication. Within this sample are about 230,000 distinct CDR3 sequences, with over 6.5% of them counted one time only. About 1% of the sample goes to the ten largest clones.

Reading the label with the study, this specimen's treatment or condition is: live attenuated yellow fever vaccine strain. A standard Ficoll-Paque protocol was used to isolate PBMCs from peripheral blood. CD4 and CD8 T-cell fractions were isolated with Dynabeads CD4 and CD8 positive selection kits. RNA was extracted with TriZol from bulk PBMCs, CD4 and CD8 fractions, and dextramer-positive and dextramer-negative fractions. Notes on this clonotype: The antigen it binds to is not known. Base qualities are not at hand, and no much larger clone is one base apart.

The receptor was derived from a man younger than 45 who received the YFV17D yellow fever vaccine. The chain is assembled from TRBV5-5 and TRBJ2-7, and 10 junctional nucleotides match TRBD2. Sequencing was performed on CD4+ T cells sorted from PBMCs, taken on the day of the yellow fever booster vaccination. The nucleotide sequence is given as TGTGCCAGCAGCTTGGAACTAGCGGGAACCAACGAGCAGTACTTC. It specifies CASSLELAGTNEQYF. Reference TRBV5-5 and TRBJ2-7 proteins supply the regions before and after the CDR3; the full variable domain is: DAGVTQSPTHLIKTRGQQVTLRCSPISGHKSVSWYQQVLGQGPQFIFQYYEKEERGRGNFPDRFSARQFPNYSSELNVNALLLGDSALYLCASSLELAGTNEQYFGPGTRLTVT.